This entry features one TCR beta chain sequence. This entry is derived from a study of blood T cell repertoires in COVID-19. Study at large: The study drew acute and convalescent COVID-19 samples from the United States, Italy and Spain. Sources were T cells, B-cell-depleted T cells, or PBMCs; the material itself was cDNA or gDNA.

V gave up 2 bases and J gave up 3 bases; unmatched junction bases: 14. Per germline, CDR1 MNHNS and CDR2 SASEGT. CDR3 size: 18 residues. In the original processing: By means of reference gene primer amplification, nucleated cell counts were estimated. Produced via immunoSEQ multiplex PCR; TCRdb's table is partial and in-frame only. Clonal size and the V and J genes are those of that table, whereas D and trimming came from the DNA. The profile covers over 100,000 clones, with around 80% appearing a single time and roughly 0.89% taken by the ten largest. V usage is TRBV6-1 and J usage is TRBJ2-7, with TRBD1 matching 9 bases. This sequence was found in a woman between 70 and 85 years old with acute or convalescent COVID-19. What was sequenced was peripheral blood. CDR3 sequence (DNA): TGTGCCAGCAGTGAAACCCGGACAGGGGTGGGGATAGGCTACGAGCAGTACTTC. Its protein is CASSETRTGVGIGYEQYF.